This TCR beta chain was identified during a study of shared clonotypes between healthy human individuals. Overall study context: The study used three CD4 naive, three CD4 memory, two CD8 naive and one CD8 memory plate per donor.

Germline V gene sequence: CDR1 LNHDA, CDR2 SQIVND (reference sequence). Trimming stripped 7 bases from V and 3 bases from J, with 13 bases between. The CDR3 loop spans 14 amino acids. Generated by immunoSEQ multiplex PCR, the TCRdb table keeps only in-frame clones and is missing some. This table has roughly 2,000,000 clones, just under 95% appearing once. It was CD45RO-negative cells, positively selected for CCR7, that made up naive CD8 cells, with terminally differentiated effector memory CD45RA+ cells excluded. The J gene is TRBJ1-5, the V gene TRBV19; a weak D match, TRBD1 (6 bases). Sequenced input: naive CD8+ T cells sorted from blood. This TCR was sampled from a young man in good health. CDR3 protein: CASMVGDTNQPQHF. DNA of the CDR3: TGTGCCAGTATGGTAGGGGACACCAATCAGCCCCAGCATTTT.